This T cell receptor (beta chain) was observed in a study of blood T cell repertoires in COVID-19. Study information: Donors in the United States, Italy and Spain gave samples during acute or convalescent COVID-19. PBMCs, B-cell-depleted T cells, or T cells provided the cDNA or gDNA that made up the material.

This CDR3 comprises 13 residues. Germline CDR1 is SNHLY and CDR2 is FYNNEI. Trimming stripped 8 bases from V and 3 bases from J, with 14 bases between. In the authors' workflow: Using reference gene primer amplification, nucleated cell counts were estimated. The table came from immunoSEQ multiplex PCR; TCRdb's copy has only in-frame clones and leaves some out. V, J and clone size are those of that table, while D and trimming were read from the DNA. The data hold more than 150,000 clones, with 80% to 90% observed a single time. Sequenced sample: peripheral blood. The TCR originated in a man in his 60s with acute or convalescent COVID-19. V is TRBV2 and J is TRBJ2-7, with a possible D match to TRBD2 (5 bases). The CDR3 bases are TGTGCCAGCGTTCGGGATACAGTCTACGAGCAGTACTTC. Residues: CASVRDTVYEQYF.